Listed here are 10 T cell receptor beta chains from one sample, sequenced in a study of blood T cells in healthy people across ages. PCR was performed a second time for about 7 to 11 cycles using a sample-barcoded 5' primer and a J-beta primer mix. TCRdb called the 5' RACE reads again in MiXCR, with one record for every CDR3 protein. This sample has roughly 1,800,000 distinct CDR3 sequences, with roughly 50% found just once. Sequenced: blood. Every receptor here comes from a middle-aged woman in good health.

V gene TRBV4-2 combines with J gene TRBJ1-4; 9 bases match TRBD1. Trimming at V came to 4 bases and at J to 7 bases, leaving 10 bases not matched to a gene. Germline lookup yields CDR1 LGHNA and CDR2 YNFKEQ. The CDR3 loop spans 16 amino acids. Here the CDR3 reads CASSRRTGDGGEKLFF. CDR3 bases: TGTGCCAGCAGCCGGCGGACAGGGGATGGGGGTGAAAAACTGTTTTTT.

CDR3 sequence reads: CASSESTTVLSSYNEQFF. The CDR3 DNA reads TGTGCCAGCAGCGAGTCGACCACGGTCCTTAGCTCCTACAATGAGCAGTTCTTC. The chain is built from TRBV9 and TRBJ2-1; D is ambiguous. CDR1 and CDR2 (germline): SGDLS, YYNGEE. V dropped 3 bases and J dropped 0 bases, with 19 bases sitting between them. The CDR3 runs 18 residues.

This clonotype was seen a few times. The chain combines TRBV4-3 with TRBJ2-3, with D unresolved. From germline, CDR1 is LGHNA and CDR2 YSLEER. V shed 0 bases and J shed 2 bases, with 9 bases lying between them. The CDR3 loop spans 15 amino acids. The CDR3 nucleotides are TGCGCCAGCAGCCAAGATGCCAGAACCACAGATACGCAGTATTTT. Protein: CASSQDARTTDTQYF.

The V call is TRBV20-1, the J call TRBJ2-7; D call uncertain. V lost 2 bases to trimming and J lost 5 bases, with 13 bases between them. This CDR3 is built from 13 residues. CDR1 is DFQATT and CDR2 is SNEGSKA in the germline V gene (reference sequence). CDR3 sequence: CSARSYSWDEQYF. The CDR3 DNA follows: TGCAGTGCTAGATCTTATTCTTGGGACGAGCAGTACTTC.

The J gene is TRBJ1-1, the V gene TRBV6-5; D is perhaps TRBD1 (5 bases). The CDR3 extends over 15 amino acids. From germline, CDR1 is MNHEY and CDR2 SVGAGI. Trimming removed 4 bases from V and 1 base from J, with 13 bases in between. CDR3 sequence (DNA): TGTGCCAGCAGTTCCCAGACGGGACGGAACACTGAAGCTTTCTTT. It encodes CASSSQTGRNTEAFF.

The V and J genes are TRBV20-1 and TRBJ2-4, with TRBD1 identical over 8 bases. The J call may be incorrect, as the DNA end agrees better with TRBJ2-7. The CDR3 loop spans 13 amino acids. The germline V gene encodes CDR1 DFQATT and CDR2 SNEGSKA (reference sequence). The CDR3 loop reads CSASQTGGYEQYF. The CDR3 DNA sequence: TGCAGTGCTAGTCAAACAGGGGGCTACGAGCAGTACTTC.

The CDR3 loop reads CASSSLTLDTIYF. CDR3 sequence (DNA): TGTGCCAGCAGCTCTCTTACCCTGGACACCATATATTTT. The V gene is TRBV7-9, the J gene TRBJ1-3, with D unclear. Germline V CDR1 and CDR2: SEHNR, FQNEAQ (reference sequence). The CDR3 length is 13 residues. Between the trimmed V and J ends, which lost 4 bases and 8 bases, there was a span of 12 bases.

The chain combines TRBV20-1 with TRBJ2-1; no reliable D call. The CDR3 loop spans 12 amino acids. Germline V gene lookup returns CDR1 DFQATT and CDR2 SNEGSKA (reference sequence). Trimming cost V 6 bases and J 10 bases, with 16 bases left between them. The CDR3 DNA follows: TGCAGTGCCACCGACATCTCCTACGAGCAGTTCTTC. This encodes CSATDISYEQFF.

The V and J genes are TRBV12-3 or TRBV12-4 and TRBJ2-7; possibly TRBD1 for D (5 bases). V shed 1 base and J shed 5 bases, with 12 bases lying between them. The CDR3 is 14 amino acids. CDR3 sequence (DNA): TGTGCCAGCAGTTTAGGGGGCAGTATCCACGAGCAGTACTTC. Encoded protein: CASSLGGSIHEQYF.

CDR3 region: CASSSDGRETQFF. The CDR3 nucleotides are TGCGCCAGCAGCTCCGACGGTAGGGAGACCCAGTTCTTC. The V gene is TRBV5-1, the J gene TRBJ2-5, with a possible D match to TRBD2 (5 bases). The closer fit of TRBJ2-1 to the DNA end suggests the J call may be wrong. The CDR3 contains 13 residues. The germline V gene encodes CDR1 SGHRS and CDR2 YFSETQ.